The 21 T cell receptor beta chains reported below all come from one sample, sequenced in a study of T-cell reconstitution after alpha-beta-depleted transplantation in children. A library of TCRbeta sequences, prepared with unique molecular identifiers, was generated. MiXCR, run by TCRdb on the PCR reads, gives a single entry per CDR3 protein. The sample lists roughly 300,000 distinct CDR3 sequences; 11% were seen once. The specimen comprised peripheral blood, sampled 180 days after TCRalphabeta/CD19-depleted stem cell transplant. These TCRs come from a male patient under 10 years old who had a stem cell transplant for chronic granulomatous disease, so the T cells may come from the graft donor.

This clonotype occurred once. The rearrangement uses TRBV4-2 and TRBJ2-3; maybe TRBD2 (5 bases). This CDR3 contains 17 residues. CDR1 and CDR2 from the germline V gene are LGHNA and YNFKEQ. With 1 base removed from V and 6 bases from J, the gap between germline ends came to 20 bases. The DNA for the CDR3 is TGTGCCAGCAGCCAAGCCGGAGATGGACTTTCGGAGGATACGCAGTATTTT. Its translation: CASSQAGDGLSEDTQYF.

This clonotype was detected many times. This chain links TRBV12-3 or TRBV12-4 with TRBJ1-5, with 8 bases aligning to TRBD1. J gave up 2 bases and V 6 bases, and 3 bases lay outside the gene matches. The CDR3 length is 14 residues. The DNA of the CDR3 is TGTGCCAGCAGCAGGGACAGGCGCAATCAGCCCCAGCATTTT. Translated, it gives CASSRDRRNQPQHF.

This clonotype was counted at least ten times. The V call is TRBV12-3 or TRBV12-4, the J call TRBJ2-7; TRBD2 matches 11 bases. Trimming removed 5 bases from V and 3 bases from J; junction bases left unmatched: 3. CDR3 length: 14 amino acids. The CDR3 DNA reads as TGTGCCAGCAGTCCCACTAGCGGGGGCTACGAGCAGTACTTC. Protein sequence: CASSPTSGGYEQYF.

This clonotype was counted at least ten times. The chain employs TRBV19 and TRBJ2-3, with D maybe TRBD2 (5 bases). Germline-derived CDR1 and CDR2 are LNHDA and SQIVND (reference sequence). Trimming pared 3 bases from V and 1 base from J, leaving 14 bases between. This CDR3 has 16 amino acids. This chain's CDR3 is CASSISAGPGTDTQYF. The CDR3 nucleotides read TGTGCCAGTAGTATCTCGGCGGGCCCGGGCACAGATACGCAGTATTTT.

This clonotype showed up many times. The chain employs TRBV12-3 or TRBV12-4 and TRBJ2-3, with D tentatively TRBD1 (5 bases). The CDR3 runs to 12 residues. The V end was cut by 6 bases, the J end by 7 bases, with 11 bases between. The CDR3 loop reads CASSHDRNTQYF. CDR3 nucleotides: TGTGCCAGCAGCCACGACAGAAATACGCAGTATTTT.

In this sample, this clonotype turned up many times. V usage is TRBV2 and J usage is TRBJ2-1, with 9 bases lining up with TRBD2. V lost 2 bases, J lost 6 bases, and 5 bases stayed unmatched. The germline gives CDR1 SNHLY, CDR2 FYNNEI. The CDR3 contains 15 residues. CDR3 protein: CASSELAGAGNEQFF. CDR3 DNA: TGTGCCAGCAGTGAATTAGCGGGAGCTGGCAATGAGCAGTTCTTC.

At least ten counts were recorded for this clonotype. The chain combines TRBV11-1 with TRBJ2-7; possible D gene TRBD1, 5 bases. Germline V gene data show CDR1 as SGHAT and CDR2 as FQDESV (reference sequence). The germline V and J ends were trimmed by 2 bases and 2 bases, with 16 bases remaining between them. CDR3 size: 16 residues. CDR3 amino acids: CASSLKTVQPTYEQYF. The CDR3 coding sequence is TGTGCCAGCAGCTTAAAGACAGTTCAACCTACCTACGAGCAGTACTTC.

This clonotype was detected ten times or more. The chain recombines TRBV12-3 or TRBV12-4 with TRBJ1-3; 7 positions match TRBD1. There are 15 residues in the CDR3. V trimming: 8 bases; J trimming: 1 base; junction bases outside the gene matches: 8. This CDR3 reads CASGPGQSSGNTIYF. The CDR3 DNA is TGTGCCAGCGGACCGGGACAGTCTTCTGGAAACACCATATATTTT.

At least ten counts were recorded for this clonotype. This sequence joins TRBV7-3 and TRBJ1-1; the D is unclear. V lost 1 base and J lost 4, with 13 bases in between. The CDR3 is made up of 15 amino acids. Germline V gives CDR1 SGHTA, CDR2 FQGTGA. CDR3 DNA sequence: TGTGCCAGCAGCTTAAGCGGAGGGTTGAGCACTGAAGCTTTCTTT. This encodes CASSLSGGLSTEAFF.

As for this clonotype: Being one base from a much bigger clone, this may be a read error. The genes are TRBV20-1 and TRBJ2-1, with TRBD2 identical over 13 bases. The CDR3 runs 15 residues. Trimming cost V 8 bases and J 3 bases; bases outside gene matches: 7. Looked up from germline, CDR1 is DFQATT and CDR2 is SNEGSKA (reference sequence). The CDR3 DNA is TGCAGTTCTAAGACTAGCGGGAGGAACTACAATGAGCAGTTCTTC. This encodes CSSKTSGRNYNEQFF.

This clonotype was recorded many times. V usage is TRBV5-1 and J usage is TRBJ2-5; no definite D call. V lost 4 bases and J lost 5, with 18 bases in between. This CDR3 is 15 amino acids long. CDR1 is SGHRS and CDR2 is YFSETQ in the germline V gene. This chain's CDR3 is CASSTSDPNGETQYF. In DNA form, the CDR3 reads TGCGCCAGCAGCACATCAGACCCTAATGGGGAGACCCAGTACTTC.

The table lists this clonotype with a few counts. The V gene is TRBV28, the J gene TRBJ1-4; 7 positions agree with TRBD1. This CDR3 spans 15 amino acids. V shed 5 bases, J shed 4 bases, and the junction held 7 bases outside the gene matches. Germline assignment: CDR1 MDHEN and CDR2 SYDVKM. CDR3 in DNA: TGTGCCAGCAGTCCTCCTGACAGGGTTAATGAAAAACTGTTTTTT. Translating gives CASSPPDRVNEKLFF.

This clonotype occurred many times. This sequence joins TRBV20-1 and TRBJ2-7; 8 bases fit TRBD1. V lost 7 bases, J lost 0 bases, and 8 bases stayed unmatched. The CDR3 loop spans 14 amino acids. Germline-derived CDR1 and CDR2 are DFQATT and SNEGSKA (reference sequence). This chain's CDR3 is CSVPDRVTSYEQYF. CDR3 sequence (DNA): TGCAGTGTTCCGGACAGGGTAACCTCCTACGAGCAGTACTTC.

There are many counts of this clonotype. The rearrangement links TRBV20-1 to TRBJ2-7; D is uncertain. The CDR3 length is 14 residues. V lost 6 bases, J lost 0 bases, and 15 bases lay in between. Germline V gene lookup returns CDR1 DFQATT and CDR2 SNEGSKA (reference sequence). The chain's CDR3 is CSAGSGSSSYEQYF. CDR3 nucleotide sequence: TGCAGTGCCGGCTCGGGCTCGAGCTCCTACGAGCAGTACTTC.

There are many counts of this clonotype. This chain links TRBV29-1 with TRBJ2-1, with 13 bases identical to TRBD2. After removal of 3 bases from V and 7 bases from J, the junction contained 6 bases not matched to a gene. This CDR3 has 15 residues. Germline V lookup: CDR1 SQVTM, CDR2 ANQGSEA. The CDR3 loop is CSVDLLTSGRNEQFF. The CDR3 region has the DNA TGCAGCGTTGACCTCCTGACTAGCGGGAGGAATGAGCAGTTCTTC.

This clonotype was counted many times. The chain recombines TRBV9 with TRBJ2-7; the match to TRBD2 covers 10 bases. Germline V gene lookup returns CDR1 SGDLS and CDR2 YYNGEE. V trimming: 1 base; J trimming: 5 bases; junction bases outside the gene matches: 6. The CDR3 spans 15 residues. CDR3 DNA sequence: TGTGCCAGCAGCGTAACAGCGGGAGGGACAGACGAGCAGTACTTC. Protein product: CASSVTAGGTDEQYF.

Regarding this clonotype: Mismatch with germline at one junction end may stem from a read error. This chain links TRBV3-1 with TRBJ2-5; 8 bases align to TRBD2. The CDR3 runs to 18 residues. Germline V gene lookup returns CDR1 LGHDT and CDR2 YNNKEL (reference sequence). CDR3 sequence reads: CACSQESRVAGYQETQYF. CDR3 nucleotide sequence: TGTGCCTGCAGCCAAGAGTCCCGAGTAGCGGGGTACCAAGAGACCCAGTACTTC.

This clonotype showed up many times. The chain employs TRBV29-1 and TRBJ2-1; 7 nucleotides agree with TRBD2. J lost 12 bases, V lost 3 bases, and 2 bases had no gene match. Germline V CDR1 and CDR2: SQVTM, ANQGSEA. This CDR3 is built from 10 residues. CDR3 sequence (DNA): TGCAGCGTTGACGGGACTACGCAGTTCTTC. It translates to CSVDGTTQFF.

This clonotype has at least ten counts. J is TRBJ2-2 and V is TRBV7-6, with D possibly TRBD1 on 6 matching bases. Germline CDR1 SGHVS, CDR2 FNYEAQ. The CDR3 totals 13 residues. V gave up 3 bases and J gave up 6 bases, with 8 bases separating them. The CDR3 protein is CASSFSGAGELFF. CDR3 DNA sequence: TGTGCCAGCAGCTTTTCAGGGGCCGGGGAGCTGTTTTTT.

This clonotype was observed at least ten times. V is TRBV5-1 and J is TRBJ1-1, with a possible D match to TRBD1 (6 bases). The CDR3 consists of 14 residues. CDR1 SGHRS and CDR2 YFSETQ come from the germline V gene. Trimming shortened V by 1 base and J by 10 bases, and 17 bases separated the two germline ends. Here the CDR3 reads CASSLSRGAQGAFF. In DNA, the CDR3 is TGCGCCAGCAGCTTGTCGAGGGGGGCCCAAGGAGCTTTCTTT.

Points on this clonotype: Given a much more abundant clone one base away, this may be a read error. This chain connects TRBV7-6 to TRBJ2-1; D ambiguous. The V gene's germline CDR1 is SGHVS and CDR2 FNYEAQ. The CDR3 loop spans 12 amino acids. The CDR3 nucleotides are TGTGCCAGCAGCCGAAGTAACAATGCGCAGTTCTTC. Translation gives CASSRSNNAQFF.